This T cell receptor (beta chain) was recovered during a study of OX40 agonist ivuxolimab in advanced cancers. Study-wide results and limits: Low clonal expansion, among the lowest seen, marked partial responders at 0.1-3.0 mg/kg. A proportion of nonresponders additionally exhibited low normalized T-cell clonal expansion.

Looked up from germline, CDR1 is GTSNPN and CDR2 is SVGIG (reference sequence). V gave up 8 bases and J gave up 6 bases; unmatched junction bases: 5. The CDR3 has 12 amino acids. On this clone: Its antigen is not identified.

TCRdb's copy holds only in-frame clones and misses some; the assay was immunoSEQ multiplex PCR. The table has 30,000 to 35,000 clones, around 90% seen once; the top ten hold 4% to 5%. This TCR derives from an adult with an advanced solid tumor such as melanoma, head and neck, liver or kidney cancer. The V gene is TRBV30, the J gene TRBJ1-5; the match to TRBD1 covers 9 bases. This specimen consisted of CD4+ or CD8+ T cells sorted from blood, obtained in a trial of the OX40 agonist ivuxolimab. In DNA form, the CDR3 reads TGTGCCAGCCAGGACAGGGGTCAGCCCCAGCATTTT. It is translated as CASQDRGQPQHF. The full variable domain, rest sourced from reference TRBV30 and TRBJ1-5, is SQTIHQWPATLVQPVGSPLSLECTVEGTSNPNLYWYRQAAGRGLQLLFYSVGIGQISSEVPQNLSASRPQDRQFILSSKKLLLSDSGFYLCASQDRGQPQHFGDGTRLSIL.